This T cell receptor (beta chain) was sequenced during a study of cytomegalovirus exposure and HLA in healthy donors. Germline lookup yields CDR1 SGHVS and CDR2 FQNEAQ. The V segment lost 1 base and the J segment 6 bases; nucleotides outside the gene matches: 11. The CDR3 consists of 17 residues. The primer mix had 60 Vbeta and 13 Jbeta primers. The table came from immunoSEQ multiplex PCR; TCRdb's copy has only in-frame clones and leaves some out. Of more than 80,000 clones listed, 69% are singletons. The sequenced sample was PBMCs. This receptor was identified in a man aged 50 to 60 in good health and CMV-seronegative. The chain recombines TRBV7-8 with TRBJ2-4; the match to TRBD2 covers 8 bases. The CDR3, as DNA: TGTGCCAGCAGCTTAGACAGAGCGGGGGAAAGGGGAAACATTCAGTACTTC. Translated: CASSLDRAGERGNIQYF.